This paragraph reports one TCR beta chain. Its binding antigen is unknown. Qualities for individual bases were not recorded, and no much larger clone is one base off. This sample stems from a study of cytomegalovirus exposure and HLA in healthy donors (TCRdb year 2017). About the investigation overall: According to an earlier analysis of a few hundred of the donors, about 179 million T cells yielded 90 million to 140 million unique TCR beta sequences and about 280 Gb of sequence data. Every discovery cohort repertoire had been produced on one sequencing platform. The genetic ancestry cluster associated with self-reported Caucasian donors included roughly four fifths of the 398 genotyped donors. Because of strong linkage in the cohort, roughly five DR-DQ haplotypes were treated as single units for association and clustering. HLA typing covered class I and class II loci at four-digit resolution. An earlier analysis of around 580 of the donors used high-throughput TCR beta sequencing to judge whether each TCR beta V gene segment behaved as functional or pseudogenic. Typing coverage varied by locus: roughly 629-630 donors for A, B, C, DRB1 and DQB1; more than 500 for DQA1; nearly 610 for DPA1; approximately 450 for DPB1. Across about 380 genotyped donors of the cohort, an average of roughly 250,000 unique TCR beta nucleotide sequences per donor were sequenced, and 15% to 20% of those sequences were non-productive. A later analysis re-examined previously published TCR beta repertoires from over 500 donors and added high-resolution HLA genotyping to investigate patterns of TCR occurrence. Donor age, sex, ethnicity and CMV serostatus were collected together with the repertoire data. The study aimed to test whether cataloging public T cell receptors could reveal signatures of past pathogen exposure. An early release that covered some 630 HLA-typed donors contained approximately 300 gigabases of sequencing data and tens of millions of unique TCR sequences. A separate validation cohort of 100 to 150 different subjects was used in addition to the approximately 670-subject first cohort. Rather than drawing on any new phenotypic data, the later analysis identified candidate immune exposures from TCR beta sequences and the way those sequences occurred across donors. Genome-wide SNP genotypes for about 60% of the roughly 700 donors were used in a later genetic analysis, which treated that subset as a discovery cohort. The study combined high-throughput TCR immunosequencing, statistical association of individual TCRs with disease status, and machine learning to predict cytomegalovirus infection status. The study used immunosequencing to profile the T cell repertoires of some 600 subjects and linked those repertoires to cytomegalovirus serostatus. Results the study describes overall, beyond this receptor: Roughly uniform sequencing depth across donors was assumed in presence/absence analyses, although this assumption may not hold. The study gave a list of roughly 150 TCR beta chains associated with cytomegalovirus. Because counts were too low, about 18 rarely observed V segments, including chromosome 9 orphons, were left out of the earlier analysis of 500 to 750 of the donors. In a later genetic analysis, fewer N-insertions in productive TCRs were reported among donors in an Asian-associated ancestry cluster than the approximately 630-donor mean. The only immune exposure information available for the cohort was CMV serostatus. Linkage disequilibrium might explain the correlated functional status among segregating V segments, but an unknown experimental factor could not be ruled out. Some IMGT-functional V segments, including TRBV6-2 and TRBV6-3, could not be told apart with the 87-base-pair reads, so those segments were excluded. The cohort was sequenced for TCR beta chains only, and without alpha or paired-chain data the features that could be detected were limited. Broadly in line with IMGT annotations, most TCR beta V segments showed up in productive rearrangements about 90% or about 30% of the time in an earlier analysis of 587 of the donors. A later analysis found that HLA-associated TCR beta chains were more clonally expanded and had lower generation probabilities than equally common non-associated chains. The classifier was reported to diagnose cytomegalovirus status with high specificity and sensitivity in both the original and validation cohorts. The sequencing pipeline was judged likely to have produced a cluster of highly shared sequence variants as a technical artifact. Because HLA typing was unavailable for some donors at each locus, only the typed subset was used in association tests. Three of the identified cytomegalovirus-associated TCR beta chains were confirmed in vitro to be specific for cytomegalovirus antigens. A further reported finding was that TCR beta sequences accurately predicted the HLA-A and HLA-B alleles for most subjects in the first cohort. Across donors, most TCR sequences were observed very rarely, whereas some public TCRs were present in many individuals. Strong co-occurrence of HLA alleles, especially DR and DQ, made assigning TCR associations to individual alleles difficult. V-gene and J-gene trimming of TCR beta chains was associated with a missense DCLRE1C variant in a later genetic analysis, and the association was replicated in an independent cohort. In a later analysis, several top co-occurrence clusters were reported to appear linked to parvovirus B19, influenza, CMV and Epstein-Barr virus. At a false discovery rate of 0.05, a later analysis linked 15,000 to 20,000 TCR beta sequences to specific HLA alleles. A later analysis found that most CMV-associated TCR beta chains appeared HLA-restricted, with HLA associations seemingly driven largely by CMV exposure. In a later analysis, the rate of TCR association differed among HLA loci, with DRB1 alleles having the most associated TCRs and HLA-C alleles having the fewest. It was suggested by the authors that the approach could potentially be generalized to other disease states and immunological phenotypes.

Library method: the immunoSEQ multiplex PCR assay. A mixture of 60 forward primers for TCR Vbeta segments and 13 reverse primers for TCR Jbeta segments was used in the multiplex PCR. Amplification of the CDR3 region of rearranged TCR beta genes was performed with a multiplex PCR assay on genomic DNA. The amplified TCR beta libraries were sequenced on the Illumina HiSeq System as 87-base-pair reads. Turning to the authors' computational methods: A later analysis tallied around 87 million unique TCR beta chains across the 666 repertoires, and approximately 9.9 million of those chains were shared by two or more donors. Raw reads were error-corrected and collapsed into unique sequences with a nearest-neighbor algorithm that merged closely related sequences to remove PCR and sequencing errors. V, D and J gene segments were assigned by aligning CDR3 sequences to IMGT reference sequences. Each retained sequence needed at least a six-nucleotide match to both a V gene segment and a J gene segment. A rearrangement was called productive if the CDR3 had no stop codons and remained in frame with V and J, and every other rearrangement was called non-productive. Following IMGT convention, CDR3 was defined as the stretch from the second conserved V-encoded cysteine to the conserved J-encoded phenylalanine. The earlier analysis of some 580 of the donors excluded any sequence lacking an unambiguous match to a single V gene segment. In an earlier analysis of roughly 500 of the donors, V segments were called functional above 56.7% productive rearrangements and were called segregating when the between-donor standard deviation exceeded 5%. To diagnose cytomegalovirus status from the catalog of TCR beta chain sequences, a statistical classification framework was built. In a later analysis, V and J genes were assigned by comparing TCR nucleotide sequences against IMGT/GENE-DB human TR gene sequences. A later analysis assigned CDR3 sequences and most-parsimonious VDJ recombination scenarios with the TCRdist pipeline. In a later analysis, each TCR beta chain was defined by its CDR3 amino acid sequence together with its V-gene family, and reads lacking a unique V-gene family were excluded. To address suspected cross-contamination and a sequencing artifact, a later analysis removed 450 to 700 highly shared, low-generation-probability nucleotide sequences. A later analysis calculated a clonal expansion index for each public chain from normalized within-repertoire ranks of inferred template counts. A later analysis computed generation probabilities with a VDJ recombination model fitted to out-of-frame rearrangements, and checked the results against IGoR. In a later analysis, hypergeometric tests were used to score TCR-TCR, TCR-HLA and TCR-CMV co-occurrence, with a repertoire-size bias correction applied to TCR pairs. False discovery rates were estimated in a later analysis by permuting HLA or CMV assignments 20 times. In a later analysis, co-occurring TCRs were grouped with DBSCAN, and TCRdist sequence similarity was added when clustering was performed within HLA-allele-positive subsets. Repertoires with fewer than 30,000 or more than 120,000 public chains, plus five repertoires with anomalous nucleotide sharing, were excluded from co-occurrence clustering. Held by TCRdb, this immuneACCESS table contains in-frame sequences only and omits some clones. Under half of the omission traces to an unresolved V gene where checked; the cause of the rest is unknown. V and J calls and clone size are those listed in that table; D and trimming were worked out from the DNA. A total of 160,000 or so clones appear in this sample, roughly four fifths of them only once. The leading ten clones occupy approximately 2.4% of the sample.

The CDR3 sequence holds 17 residues, the cysteine and phenylalanine included. The DNA shown is the 51-base CDR3, in frame from base 1. In total, around 600 healthy bone marrow donors made up the cohort. Cohort members were all nominally healthy when sampled, although unrecorded immune exposures were likely present. The donor was CMV seronegative and belonged to the group of 352 seronegative cohort members. Each donor provided a peripheral blood sample, and peripheral blood mononuclear cells were used for TCR beta sequencing. Genomic DNA was extracted from the blood cell samples with the Qiagen DNeasy Blood Extraction Kit.

This clonotype originated in a female donor in good health and CMV-seronegative. The rearranged segments are TRBV21-1 and TRBJ2-3; whether TRBD1, the table's D call, matches the DNA was not checked. TRBV21-1 is an annotated pseudogene. Sequencing input: PBMCs. The CDR3 region reads CASSRGQDFPSTDTQYF. Read as DNA, the sequence is TGTGCCAGCAGCAGGGGACAGGACTTTCCTAGCACAGATACGCAGTATTTT.